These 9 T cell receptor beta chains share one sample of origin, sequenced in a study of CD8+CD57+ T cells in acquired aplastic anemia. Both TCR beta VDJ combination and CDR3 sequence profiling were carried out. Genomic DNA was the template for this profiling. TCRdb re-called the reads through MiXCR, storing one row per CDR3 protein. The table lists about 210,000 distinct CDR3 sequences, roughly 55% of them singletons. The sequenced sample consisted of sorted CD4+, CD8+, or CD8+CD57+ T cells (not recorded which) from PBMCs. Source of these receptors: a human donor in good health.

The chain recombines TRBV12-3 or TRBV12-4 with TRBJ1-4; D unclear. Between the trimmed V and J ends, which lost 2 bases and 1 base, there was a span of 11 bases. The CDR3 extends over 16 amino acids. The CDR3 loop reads CASSLKRLLTNEKLFF. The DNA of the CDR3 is TGTGCCAGCAGTTTAAAAAGGTTATTAACTAATGAAAAACTGTTTTTT.

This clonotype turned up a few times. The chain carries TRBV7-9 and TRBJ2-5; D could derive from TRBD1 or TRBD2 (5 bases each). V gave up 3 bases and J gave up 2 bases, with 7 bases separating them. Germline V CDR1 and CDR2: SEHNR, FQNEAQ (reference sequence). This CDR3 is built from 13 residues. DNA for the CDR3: TGTGCCAGCAGCTTGGGGACGCAAGAGACCCAGTACTTC. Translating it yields CASSLGTQETQYF.

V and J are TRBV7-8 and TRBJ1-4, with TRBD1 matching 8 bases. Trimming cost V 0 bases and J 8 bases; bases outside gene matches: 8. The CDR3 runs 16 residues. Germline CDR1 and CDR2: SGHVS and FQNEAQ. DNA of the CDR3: TGTGCCAGCAGCTTAGCGTGGACAGGGAGGTGGGAAAAACTGTTTTTT. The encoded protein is CASSLAWTGRWEKLFF.

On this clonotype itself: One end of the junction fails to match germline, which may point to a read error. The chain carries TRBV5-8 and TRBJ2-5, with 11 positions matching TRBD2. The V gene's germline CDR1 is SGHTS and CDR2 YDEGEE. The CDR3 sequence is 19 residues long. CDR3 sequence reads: CASSRLLQQTSGASETQYF. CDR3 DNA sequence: TGCGCCAGCAGCCGACTCCTCCAGCAGACTAGCGGGGCGTCAGAGACCCAGTACTTC. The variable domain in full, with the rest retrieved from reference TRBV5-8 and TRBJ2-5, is EAGVTQSPTHLIKTRGQQATLRCSPISGHTSVYWYQQALGLGLQFLLWYDEGEERNRGNFPPRFSGRQFPNYSSELNVNALELEDSALYLCASSRLLQQTSGASETQYFGPGTRLLVL.

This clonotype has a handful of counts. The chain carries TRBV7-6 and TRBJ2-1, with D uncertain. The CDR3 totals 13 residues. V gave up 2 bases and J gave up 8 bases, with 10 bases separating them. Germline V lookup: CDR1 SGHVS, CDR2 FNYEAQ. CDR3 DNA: TGTGCCAGCAGCTTAAGGACGAATGATGAGCAGTTCTTC. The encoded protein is CASSLRTNDEQFF.

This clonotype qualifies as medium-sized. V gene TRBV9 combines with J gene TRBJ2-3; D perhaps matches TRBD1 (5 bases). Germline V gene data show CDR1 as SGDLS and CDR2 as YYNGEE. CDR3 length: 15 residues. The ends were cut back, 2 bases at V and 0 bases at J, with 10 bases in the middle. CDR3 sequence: CASSVQGASTDTQYF. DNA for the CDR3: TGTGCCAGCAGCGTCCAAGGGGCCAGCACAGATACGCAGTATTTT.

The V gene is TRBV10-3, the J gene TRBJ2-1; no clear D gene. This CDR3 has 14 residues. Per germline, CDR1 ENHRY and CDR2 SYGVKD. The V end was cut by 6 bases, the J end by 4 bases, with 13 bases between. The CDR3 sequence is CAISFSEIYNEQFF. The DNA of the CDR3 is TGTGCCATCAGCTTCTCCGAGATATACAATGAGCAGTTCTTC.

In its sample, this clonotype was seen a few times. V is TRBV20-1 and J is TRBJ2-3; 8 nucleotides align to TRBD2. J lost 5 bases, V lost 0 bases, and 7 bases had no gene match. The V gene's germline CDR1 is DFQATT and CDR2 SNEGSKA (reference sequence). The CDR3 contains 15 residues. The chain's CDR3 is CSARDPSGSGDTQYF. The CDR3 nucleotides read TGCAGTGCTAGAGATCCCAGCGGGAGCGGAGATACGCAGTATTTT.

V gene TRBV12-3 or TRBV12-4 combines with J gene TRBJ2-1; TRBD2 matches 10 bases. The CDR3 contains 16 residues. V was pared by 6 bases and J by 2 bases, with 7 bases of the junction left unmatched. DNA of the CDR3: TGTGCCAGCAGCGTAGTTCTAGCGGGGGCCTACAATGAGCAGTTCTTC. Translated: CASSVVLAGAYNEQFF.